This T cell receptor beta chain was documented in a study of T cells in Graves' hyperthyroidism and ophthalmopathy. The source material, RNA transcripts, was used to amplify TCR beta CDR3 regions. First-round RT-PCR with HTBI primers amplified the TCR CDR3 region. A single record per CDR3 protein comes from TCRdb applying MiXCR to the multiplex PCR reads. The table has 150,000 or so distinct CDR3 sequences, around 21% seen once. The CDR3 length is 14 residues. Germline V gene lookup returns CDR1 SGDLS and CDR2 YYNGEE. Trimming took 4 bases from V and 3 from J, leaving 13 bases between them. The sequence was obtained from a woman aged 45-60 years with Graves' hyperthyroidism that later progressed to Graves' ophthalmopathy. V usage is TRBV9 and J usage is TRBJ1-1; D perhaps matches TRBD1 (5 bases). Sequencing was done on a sample of blood. The CDR3 nucleotides are TGTGCCAGCAGCTTGCAACTGGGGGACACTGAAGCTTTCTTT. Translation: CASSLQLGDTEAFF.